The present TCR beta chain was sequenced within a study of OX40 agonist ivuxolimab in advanced cancers. Clones were sequenced by immunoSEQ multiplex PCR, and TCRdb holds only the in-frame ones, with some missing. Here the sample spans 95,000 to 100,000 clones, under 85% being singletons. Germline-derived CDR1 and CDR2 are SGHDN and FVKESK. The CDR3 extends over 17 amino acids. V was pared by 1 base and J by 7 bases, with 10 bases of the junction left unmatched. This TCR came from an adult with an advanced solid tumor such as melanoma, head and neck, liver or kidney cancer. The material sequenced was CD4+ or CD8+ T cells sorted from blood, taken in a trial of the OX40 agonist ivuxolimab. J is TRBJ1-2 and V is TRBV14; the match to TRBD1 covers 12 bases. The CDR3 DNA follows: TGTGCCAGCAGCCAAGGATGGTTGGGACAGGGGGCGCGTGGCTACACCTTC. This codes for CASSQGWLGQGARGYTF.